This TCR beta chain was retrieved from a study of blood T cell repertoires in COVID-19. Background on the study: Sources were T cells, B-cell-depleted T cells, or PBMCs; the material itself was cDNA or gDNA.

The CDR3 is 16 residues long. CDR1 and CDR2 (germline): ENHRY, SYGVKD. V trimming: 10 bases; J trimming: 1 base; junction bases outside the gene matches: 11. The protocol was immunoSEQ multiplex PCR, while the TCRdb copy is restricted to in-frame clones and leaves out a portion. The sample lists around 200,000 clones, around 79% occurring once. The chain recombines TRBV10-3 with TRBJ1-3; 9 bases agree with TRBD1. The sequenced sample consisted of peripheral blood. This receptor was identified in a man between 45 and 60 years old who had recovered from COVID-19. For the CDR3, the DNA is TGTGCCAGCAGAGGACAGGGGACCTCTTCTGGAAACACCATATATTTT. It codes for CASRGQGTSSGNTIYF.